What follows is one T cell receptor (beta chain) and its context. Its antigen is as yet unknown. The sample comes from a study of cytomegalovirus exposure and HLA in healthy donors. The overall study: Earlier, 95 million to 120 million unique TCR beta sequences were recovered from roughly 200 million T cells by an analysis. Under 90% of 398 genotyped donors fell in the Caucasian-associated ancestry cluster. The study's findings and limits: Solely CMV serostatus was available to characterize immune exposure.

Trimming pared 3 bases from V and 4 bases from J, leaving 7 bases between. CDR3 length: 13 amino acids. The V gene's germline CDR1 is MNHEY and CDR2 SVGAGI. PCR employed 60 Vbeta and 13 Jbeta primers. Per the original data handling: Approximately 87 million unique TCR beta chains, roughly 11 million shared, were counted in a later analysis. Sequencing used immunoSEQ multiplex PCR; TCRdb keeps in-frame clones, though not all of them. That table is the source of V, J and clone size, and D and trimming were worked out from the DNA. The data show a few hundred thousand clones, about 80% seen once. Sequences were obtained from PBMCs. The receptor's source is a man aged 40-49 years in good health and CMV-seronegative. The J gene is TRBJ2-1, the V gene TRBV6-5; D gene unclear. DNA of the CDR3: TGTGCCAGCAGTTATAGCCAGTACAATGAGCAGTTCTTC. It specifies CASSYSQYNEQFF.